Presented here are 25 T cell receptor beta chains from one specimen sequenced in a study of blood T cell repertoires in COVID-19. The data were produced by immunoSEQ multiplex PCR, yet TCRdb's version contains in-frame clones alone and is incomplete. The table includes around 390,000 clones, approximately 90% detected once. Sequencing input: PBMCs or T cells enriched from blood (not recorded which). The source is a woman aged 45-60 years who had recovered from COVID-19.

V gene TRBV7-9 combines with J gene TRBJ2-2, with 7 bases fitting TRBD2. V shed 3 bases, J shed 5 bases, and the junction held 6 bases outside the gene matches. Germline V gene sequence: CDR1 SEHNR, CDR2 FQNEAQ (reference sequence). This CDR3 contains 15 residues. CDR3 DNA: TGTGCCAGCAGCTTGAACGGGGGAGGGACCGGGGAGCTGTTTTTT. Amino acids: CASSLNGGGTGELFF.

The chain couples TRBV27 to TRBJ2-2; 8 positions agree with TRBD1. The CDR3 loop spans 13 amino acids. V dropped 8 bases and J dropped 7; count of bases not matched to a gene: 6. Germline loops: CDR1 MNHEY, CDR2 SMNVEV (reference sequence). CDR3 region: CASAQGAFGELFF. Written as DNA, the CDR3 is TGTGCCAGCGCCCAGGGGGCGTTCGGGGAGCTGTTTTTT.

This rearrangement joins TRBV6-5 to TRBJ1-4; 7 nucleotides agree with TRBD1. CDR3 size: 14 residues. Germline V gene sequence: CDR1 MNHEY, CDR2 SVGAGI. Trimming at V came to 7 bases and at J to 5 bases, leaving 7 bases not matched to a gene. Here the CDR3 DNA reads TGTGCCAGCACATTGGGACAGTTAAATGAAAAACTGTTTTTT. Translation: CASTLGQLNEKLFF.

This chain connects TRBV5-1 to TRBJ2-1; D unresolved. Between the trimmed V and J ends, which lost 4 bases and 5 bases, there was a span of 16 bases. CDR3 length equals 15 residues. Germline loops: CDR1 SGHRS, CDR2 YFSETQ. The CDR3 loop is CASSRKFTNNNEQFF. In nucleotides, the CDR3 is TGCGCCAGCAGCCGTAAGTTTACTAATAACAATGAGCAGTTCTTC. Using reference TRBV5-1 and TRBJ2-1 for the parts outside the CDR3, the full variable domain is KAGVTQTPRYLIKTRGQQVTLSCSPISGHRSVSWYQQTPGQGLQFLFEYFSETQRNKGNFPGRFSGRQFSNSRSEMNVSTLELGDSALYLCASSRKFTNNNEQFFGPGTRLTVL.

The rearrangement joins TRBV25-1 to TRBJ1-4; TRBD1 matches at 9 bases. The V and J ends lost 4 bases and 5 bases, in that order; junction bases with no gene match: 2. There are 14 residues in the CDR3. Germline-derived CDR1 and CDR2 are MGHDK and SYGVNS. The CDR3 DNA reads as TGTGCCAGCAGTGGGGGACAGGGAAATGAAAAACTGTTTTTT. As protein: CASSGGQGNEKLFF.

As concerns this clone: Other DNA sequences in this sample translate to the same CDR3. CDR3 DNA: TGTGCCAGCAGCTTGCAGGGGAGCTCTGGAAACACCATATATTTT. Residues: CASSLQGSSGNTIYF. V gene TRBV7-2 combines with J gene TRBJ1-3; D perhaps matches TRBD1 (6 bases). CDR3 size: 15 residues. Germline V gene data show CDR1 as SGHTA and CDR2 as FQGNSA. V was cut by 3 bases and J by 0 bases, with 9 bases left in between.

J is TRBJ1-2 and V is TRBV19, with TRBD1 matching over 9 bases. Germline V lookup: CDR1 LNHDA, CDR2 SQIVND (reference sequence). J was trimmed by 2 bases and V by 6 bases; bases with no gene match: 13. This CDR3 spans 17 amino acids. The CDR3 coding sequence is TGTGCCAGTAGAAGTGGGAGGGGACAGGGATGGAACTATGGCTACACCTTC. Protein product: CASRSGRGQGWNYGYTF.

This clone occurred once. This chain connects TRBV28 to TRBJ1-1, with TRBD1 as a possible D gene (5 bases). Looked up from germline, CDR1 is MDHEN and CDR2 is SYDVKM. The germline V and J ends were trimmed by 5 bases and 5 bases, with 18 bases remaining between them. The CDR3 totals 15 residues. CDR3 DNA: TGTGCCAGCAGTCCCGGAAGACGGGGGAGGACTGAAGCTTTCTTT. Its translation is CASSPGRRGRTEAFF.

The V gene is TRBV9, the J gene TRBJ2-3; D perhaps matches TRBD2 (5 bases). The germline CDR1 and CDR2 sequences are SGDLS and YYNGEE. Trimming removed 0 bases at V and 1 base at J, with 12 bases between. The CDR3 is made up of 16 amino acids. The CDR3 sequence is CASSVGYSGGTDTQYF. CDR3 coding DNA: TGTGCCAGCAGCGTAGGTTACAGCGGCGGCACAGATACGCAGTATTTT. The full variable domain, with the rest looked up from reference TRBV9 and TRBJ2-3, is DSGVTQTPKHLITATGQRVTLRCSPRSGDLSVYWYQQSLDQGLQFLIQYYNGEERAKGNILERFSAQQFPDLHSELNLSSLELGDSALYFCASSVGYSGGTDTQYFGPGTRLTVL.

The chain carries TRBV7-2 and TRBJ1-2; no definite D call. The CDR3 length is 14 residues. With 5 bases removed from V and 1 base from J, the gap between germline ends came to 11 bases. Per the germline V gene, CDR1 is SGHTA and CDR2 is FQGNSA. CDR3 sequence reads: CASSPRTDNYGYTF. DNA for the CDR3: TGTGCCAGCAGCCCACGGACTGATAACTATGGCTACACCTTC.

The rearrangement joins TRBV27 to TRBJ1-2; possibly TRBD1 for D (6 bases). This CDR3 is 14 amino acids long. CDR1 is MNHEY, CDR2 SMNVEV, per germline (reference sequence). V lost 3 bases and J lost 4, with 12 bases in between. CDR3 loop: CASSLGAGGYGYTF. The CDR3 nucleotides are TGTGCCAGCAGTTTGGGGGCGGGGGGCTATGGCTACACCTTC.

The gene calls are TRBV5-6 and TRBJ1-4; D is unresolved. The CDR3 covers 12 residues. V lost 4 bases to trimming and J lost 3 bases, with 4 bases between them. The germline V gene has CDR1 SGHDT and CDR2 YYEEEE. CDR3 protein: CASSVSNEKLFF. CDR3 bases: TGTGCCAGCAGCGTCTCTAATGAAAAACTGTTTTTT.

This chain connects TRBV3-1 (or the pseudogene TRBV3-2) to TRBJ2-1, with TRBD2 identical over 11 bases. V shed 3 bases, J shed 0 bases, and the junction held 19 bases outside the gene matches. Germline V gives CDR1 LGHDT, CDR2 YNNKEL (reference sequence). CDR3 length: 22 amino acids. CDR3: CASSHLTTSGTSGAYSYNEQFF. CDR3 bases: TGTGCCAGCAGCCACCTCACCACCTCCGGGACTAGCGGAGCCTACTCCTACAATGAGCAGTTCTTC.

The chain uses TRBV29-1 and TRBJ2-5, with D hard to call. Per the germline V gene, CDR1 is SQVTM and CDR2 is ANQGSEA. This CDR3 comprises 10 residues. V was shortened by 6 bases and J by 5 bases, with 7 bases between the two germline ends. CDR3 bases: TGCAGCGTCCGCCAGGAGACCCAGTACTTC. It yields the protein CSVRQETQYF.

This chain links TRBV5-1 with TRBJ2-7; possible D gene TRBD1, 5 bases. Germline lookup yields CDR1 SGHRS and CDR2 YFSETQ. V dropped 1 base and J dropped 2 bases, with 13 bases sitting between them. The CDR3 consists of 15 residues. CDR3 coding DNA: TGCGCCAGCAGCTTGCTGGGCCAGGGCCCCTACGAGCAGTACTTC. Amino acid sequence: CASSLLGQGPYEQYF.

The chain uses TRBV7-6 and TRBJ1-6; TRBD1 might be the D (5 bases). The CDR3 runs to 17 residues. The germline V and J ends were trimmed by 5 bases and 2 bases, with 16 bases remaining between them. Germline-derived CDR1 and CDR2 are SGHVS and FNYEAQ. Here the CDR3 reads CASSPRRGFPYNSPLHF. In nucleotides, the CDR3 is TGTGCCAGCAGCCCCCGGAGGGGTTTCCCCTATAATTCACCCCTCCACTTT. Combining the CDR3 with reference TRBV7-6 and TRBJ1-6 gives the whole variable domain GAGVSQSPRYKVTKRGQDVALRCDPISGHVSLYWYRQALGQGPEFLTYFNYEAQQDKSGLPNDRFSAERPEGSISTLTIQRTEQRDSAMYRCASSPRRGFPYNSPLHFGNGTRLTVT.

V usage is TRBV28 and J usage is TRBJ1-1; D unclear. The CDR3 sequence is 11 residues long. Trimming stripped 5 bases from V and 11 bases from J, with 12 bases between. Germline values: CDR1 MDHEN, CDR2 SYDVKM. The CDR3 reads CASSEPRRAFF. CDR3 bases: TGTGCCAGCAGTGAACCCCGGCGGGCTTTCTTT.

This chain uses TRBV24-1 with TRBJ1-5; D may be TRBD1 (5 bases). Germline assignment: CDR1 KGHDR and CDR2 SFDVKD. Trimming shortened V by 5 bases and J by 0 bases, and 13 bases separated the two germline ends. The length of the CDR3 is 16 residues. DNA of the CDR3: TGTGCCACCAGTGGGGCAGGGCGTAATAGCAATCAGCCCCAGCATTTT. Protein sequence: CATSGAGRNSNQPQHF.

The chain has TRBV7-9 and TRBJ2-7; tentatively, D is TRBD1 (6 bases). The CDR3 is made up of 13 amino acids. The germline V gene has CDR1 SEHNR and CDR2 FQNEAQ (reference sequence). V was cut by 4 bases and J by 7 bases, with 14 bases left in between. As DNA, the CDR3 is TGTGCCAGCAGCTCCCACAGGGTGCGGGAGCAGTACTTC. This encodes CASSSHRVREQYF.

This chain uses TRBV28 with TRBJ2-1; no firm D call. The germline gives CDR1 MDHEN, CDR2 SYDVKM. V lost 2 bases and J lost 8, with 4 bases in between. This CDR3 has 11 amino acids. The CDR3 region has the DNA TGTGCCAGCAGTTTACGGGATGAGCAGTTCTTC. It specifies CASSLRDEQFF. Filled out from reference TRBV28 and TRBJ2-1, the complete variable domain reads DVKVTQSSRYLVKRTGEKVFLECVQDMDHENMFWYRQDPGLGLRLIYFSYDVKMKEKGDIPEGYSVSREKKERFSLILESASTNQTSMYLCASSLRDEQFFGPGTRLTVL.

The chain couples TRBV27 to TRBJ1-4; TRBD1 matches at 8 bases. The CDR3 is 19 residues long. Germline CDR1 MNHEY, CDR2 SMNVEV (reference sequence). V was pared by 5 bases and J by 7 bases, with 21 bases of the junction left unmatched. The CDR3: CASSPVEWGPDRVVEKLFF. The DNA of the CDR3 is TGTGCCAGCAGTCCTGTGGAATGGGGACCGGACAGGGTGGTTGAAAAACTGTTTTTT.

CDR3 nucleotides: TGTGCCAGTGGGACTAGTTTCACAGATACGCAGTATTTT. Residues: CASGTSFTDTQYF. V and J are TRBV7-9 and TRBJ2-3; 8 positions match TRBD2. V dropped 9 bases and J dropped 2; count of bases not matched to a gene: 4. This CDR3 has 13 residues. Germline CDR1 reads SEHNR; CDR2 reads FQNEAQ (reference sequence).

V is TRBV18 and J is TRBJ1-6; TRBD1 matches at 8 bases. The trim removed 0 bases at V and 9 bases at J, leaving 7 bases unmatched. CDR1 is KGHSH, CDR2 LQKENI, per germline. This CDR3 has 16 amino acids. CDR3 sequence reads: CASSPPYQGAASPLHF. CDR3 coding DNA: TGTGCCAGCTCACCACCCTATCAGGGGGCGGCTTCACCCCTCCACTTT.

V and J are TRBV27 and TRBJ1-3; no definite D call. Germline loops: CDR1 MNHEY, CDR2 SMNVEV (reference sequence). With 1 base removed from V and 3 bases from J, the gap between germline ends came to 13 bases. The CDR3 is 16 amino acids. The CDR3 DNA sequence: TGTGCCAGCAGTTTATTGGGAGGATCTGGTGGAAACACCATATATTTT. Amino acid sequence: CASSLLGGSGGNTIYF.

This clone was detected only once. This likely reflects a read error, since a far larger clone is one base away. Other DNA sequences in this specimen translate into the identical CDR3. The chain combines TRBV28 with TRBJ1-2; 7 nucleotides match TRBD1. Germline V lookup: CDR1 MDHEN, CDR2 SYDVKM. V lost 6 bases and J lost 2; bases outside the gene matches: 3. This CDR3 has 13 residues. CDR3 nucleotide sequence: TGTGCCAGCAGCCTGACAGGGAACTATGGCTACACCTTC. This encodes CASSLTGNYGYTF.